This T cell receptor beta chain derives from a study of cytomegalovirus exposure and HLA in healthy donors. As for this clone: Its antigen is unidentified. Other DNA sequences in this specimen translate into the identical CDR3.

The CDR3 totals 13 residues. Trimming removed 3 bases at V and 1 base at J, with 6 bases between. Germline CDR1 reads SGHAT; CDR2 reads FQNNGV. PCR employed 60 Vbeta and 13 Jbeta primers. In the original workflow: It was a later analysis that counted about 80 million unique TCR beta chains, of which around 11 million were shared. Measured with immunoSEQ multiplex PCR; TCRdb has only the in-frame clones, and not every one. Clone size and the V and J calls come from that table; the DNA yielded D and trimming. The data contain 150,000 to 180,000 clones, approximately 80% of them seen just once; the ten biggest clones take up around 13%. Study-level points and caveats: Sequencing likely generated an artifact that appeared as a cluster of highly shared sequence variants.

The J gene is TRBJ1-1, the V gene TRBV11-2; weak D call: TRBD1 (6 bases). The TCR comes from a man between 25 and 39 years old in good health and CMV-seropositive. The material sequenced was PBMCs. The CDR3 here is CASSLDRNTEAFF. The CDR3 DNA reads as TGTGCCAGCAGCTTGGACAGGAACACTGAAGCTTTCTTT.